These 25 T cell receptor beta chains share one sample of origin, sequenced in a study of CD8+CD57+ T cells in acquired aplastic anemia. According to the study, genomic DNA was the template for TCR beta VDJ and CDR3 profiling. TCRdb analysed the reads with MiXCR anew, one entry per CDR3 protein. The profile shows approximately 98,000 distinct CDR3 sequences, about 67% of them singletons. Only patients with CD8+CD57+ cell expansion on flow cytometry were chosen for sequencing. The sequencing input was sorted CD4+, CD8+, or CD8+CD57+ T cells (not recorded which) from PBMCs. The receptors derive from a human donor with aplastic anemia.

The genes are TRBV11-2 and TRBJ2-1; 9 bases match TRBD2. There are 16 residues in the CDR3. The V segment lost 3 bases and the J segment 10 bases; nucleotides outside the gene matches: 13. Germline loops: CDR1 SGHAT, CDR2 FQNNGV. The CDR3, as DNA: TGTGCCAGCAGCTTGGATCGGACAGGTAGCGGGGGAGAGCAGTTCTTC. Protein sequence: CASSLDRTGSGGEQFF.

The chain recombines TRBV24-1 with TRBJ2-1; 10 bases map to TRBD2. Germline lookup yields CDR1 KGHDR and CDR2 SFDVKD. The junction had 7 bases not matched to a gene; V was cut back by 2 bases and J by 7 bases. The CDR3 runs to 16 residues. The CDR3 nucleotides are TGTGCCACCAGTGATTCCCTACTAGCGGGGTTGAATGAGCAGTTCTTC. This codes for CATSDSLLAGLNEQFF.

The chain combines TRBV2 with TRBJ1-3; D call uncertain. From germline, CDR1 is SNHLY and CDR2 FYNNEI. There are 14 residues in the CDR3. V shed 2 bases and J shed 2 bases, with 7 bases lying between them. This CDR3 is CASSESPAGNTIYF. In DNA form, the CDR3 reads TGTGCCAGCAGTGAAAGTCCGGCTGGAAACACCATATATTTT.

CDR3 DNA: TGTGCCAGTAGTATTATAAGGGGGCGTCGCGAGGAGCAGTACTTC. Translated, it gives CASSIIRGRREEQYF. The genes are TRBV19 and TRBJ2-7, with 7 bases matching TRBD1. This CDR3 region has 15 residues. From germline, CDR1 is LNHDA and CDR2 SQIVND (reference sequence). The V segment lost 3 bases and the J segment 7 bases; nucleotides outside the gene matches: 12.

This clonotype was observed once. At one end the junction does not follow the germline gene, possibly because of a read error. The genes are TRBV20-1 and TRBJ2-3, with D possibly TRBD2 on 6 matching bases. Germline-derived CDR1 and CDR2 are DFQATT and SNEGSKA (reference sequence). There are 15 residues in the CDR3. In DNA form, the CDR3 reads TGCAGTGCTTCCCCAACGACTAGTGCCACAGATACGCAGTGTTTT. Protein sequence: CSASPTTSATDTQCF.

This chain links TRBV10-3 with TRBJ1-3; 8 bases match TRBD1. Trimming removed 5 bases from V and 0 bases from J; junction bases left unmatched: 6. The CDR3 covers 16 residues. Germline V gene sequence: CDR1 ENHRY, CDR2 SYGVKD. DNA for the CDR3: TGTGCCATCAGTCGGGGGACAGGTAACTCTGGAAACACCATATATTTT. Its translation is CAISRGTGNSGNTIYF.

V usage is TRBV24-1 and J usage is TRBJ1-5; weak D call: TRBD1 (5 bases). The CDR3 loop spans 14 amino acids. Germline V gives CDR1 KGHDR, CDR2 SFDVKD. V lost 5 bases and J lost 3, with 10 bases in between. The CDR3 region has the DNA TGTGCCACCAGTGTCCAGGGTGTCAATCAGCCCCAGCATTTT. Translating it yields CATSVQGVNQPQHF.

The chain employs TRBV14 and TRBJ2-6; 8 nucleotides align to TRBD1. The V gene's germline CDR1 is SGHDN and CDR2 FVKESK. J was trimmed by 4 bases and V by 4 bases; bases with no gene match: 12. The CDR3 length is 18 residues. DNA for the CDR3: TGTGCCAGCAGCCCCTGGACAGGGTCACCTTCCGGGGCCAACGTCCTGACTTTC. Amino acids: CASSPWTGSPSGANVLTF. Looking up the rest from reference TRBV14 and TRBJ2-6 gives the full variable domain: EAGVTQFPSHSVIEKGQTVTLRCDPISGHDNLYWYRRVMGKEIKFLLHFVKESKQDESGMPNNRFLAERTGGTYSTLKVQPAELEDSGVYFCASSPWTGSPSGANVLTFGAGSRLTVL.

V gene TRBV12-3 or TRBV12-4 combines with J gene TRBJ1-1, with D possibly being TRBD1 (5 bases). The V end lost 4 bases, the J end lost 3 bases, and 12 bases lay between the germline ends. This CDR3 spans 14 amino acids. CDR3 nucleotides: TGTGCCAGCAGTTACAGGTCCGTGCACACTGAAGCTTTCTTT. Its translation: CASSYRSVHTEAFF.

V is TRBV5-4 and J is TRBJ2-1, with TRBD2 as a possible D gene (5 bases). Germline-derived CDR1 and CDR2 are SGHNT and YYREEE (reference sequence). Deletions cut 5 bases from V and 10 bases from J, with 10 bases between. CDR3 size: 11 residues. CDR3 sequence: CASRVGSEQFF. CDR3 DNA: TGTGCCAGCAGAGTAGGGAGCGAGCAGTTCTTC.

The chain links TRBV7-9 to TRBJ2-7, with a weak D call TRBD1 (5 bases). With 5 bases removed from V and 9 bases from J, the gap between germline ends came to 14 bases. The CDR3 length is 12 residues. Germline CDR1 reads SEHNR; CDR2 reads FQNEAQ (reference sequence). The CDR3 spells CASSRDQGLQYF. The CDR3 DNA follows: TGTGCCAGCAGCCGAGACCAGGGATTGCAGTACTTC.

On this clonotype itself: The junction and the germline gene differ at one end; a read error may be behind it. The rearrangement joins TRBV6-1 to TRBJ1-6, with D uncertain. CDR1 MNHNS and CDR2 SASEGT come from the germline V gene. CDR3 length equals 14 residues. CDR3 in amino acids: CASSSDDANPPLHF. DNA for the CDR3: TGTGCCAGCAGCTCTGATGACGCTAATCCACCCCTCCACTTT.

Many counts were recorded for this clonotype. The CDR3 loop is CASSLDEGRERDLNTEAFF. Written as DNA, the CDR3 is TGTGCCAGCAGCTTAGACGAAGGCAGGGAAAGGGACTTGAACACTGAAGCTTTCTTT. The gene calls are TRBV11-2 and TRBJ1-1; TRBD1 might be the D (5 bases). The germline gives CDR1 SGHAT, CDR2 FQNNGV. The CDR3 is 19 residues long. Trimming pared 0 bases from V and 0 bases from J, leaving 20 bases between.

The chain combines TRBV29-1 with TRBJ1-2, with unresolved D. Trimming removed 4 bases from V and 6 bases from J, with 12 bases in between. Germline CDR1 and CDR2: SQVTM and ANQGSEA. The CDR3 contains 12 residues. The CDR3 spells CSVGPAVHGYTF. The CDR3 bases are TGCAGCGTTGGTCCGGCAGTTCATGGCTACACCTTC.

This chain's CDR3 is CAISELVGTYEQYF. The CDR3 bases are TGTGCCATCAGTGAGTTGGTAGGAACCTACGAGCAGTACTTC. The rearrangement uses TRBV10-3 and TRBJ2-7, with D unresolved. The V gene lost 1 base and the J gene lost 2 bases, with 9 bases spanning the gap. The length of the CDR3 is 14 residues. The germline gives CDR1 ENHRY, CDR2 SYGVKD.

J is TRBJ2-3 and V is TRBV25-1; D not certain. The germline V gene encodes CDR1 MGHDK and CDR2 SYGVNS. V was clipped by 3 bases and J by 0 bases, with 10 bases between them. This CDR3 has 15 amino acids. The CDR3 region has the DNA TGTGCCAGCAGTGACCCCGTCAGAAGCACAGATACGCAGTATTTT. Translated: CASSDPVRSTDTQYF.

In DNA, the CDR3 is TGTGCCAGCAGCTTTGGAGACGGGGAGCTGTTTTTT. Protein product: CASSFGDGELFF. J is TRBJ2-2 and V is TRBV7-6; D remains unclear. The V end lost 3 bases, the J end lost 7 bases, and 6 bases lay between the germline ends. The germline gives CDR1 SGHVS, CDR2 FNYEAQ. This CDR3 comprises 12 residues.

This clonotype came up a few times. V usage is TRBV10-3 and J usage is TRBJ2-1, with a possible D match to TRBD1 (5 bases). Trimming stripped 7 bases from V and 3 bases from J, with 10 bases between. This CDR3 contains 13 residues. Per germline, CDR1 ENHRY and CDR2 SYGVKD. CDR3 amino acids: CAITIDSYNEQFF. CDR3 nucleotide sequence: TGTGCCATCACCATTGACAGCTACAATGAGCAGTTCTTC.

CDR3 DNA sequence: TGCAGTGCCCCCACGGCGTCTGACTCAAATTCACCCCTCCACTTT. It codes for CSAPTASDSNSPLHF. The rearrangement uses TRBV20-1 and TRBJ1-6; D gene uncertain. This CDR3 comprises 15 residues. Trimming took off 6 bases at V and 7 bases at J, with 19 bases between the two ends. The germline V gene has CDR1 DFQATT and CDR2 SNEGSKA (reference sequence).

This clonotype was observed a handful of times. The CDR3: CASSSGGQPQHF. As DNA, the CDR3 is TGTGCCAGCAGCTCAGGGGGTCAGCCCCAGCATTTT. This chain joins TRBV5-6 and TRBJ1-5; 7 bases agree with TRBD1. Trimming cost V 3 bases and J 6 bases; bases outside gene matches: 0. Germline CDR1 SGHDT, CDR2 YYEEEE. The CDR3 loop spans 12 amino acids.

The chain recombines TRBV2 with TRBJ1-1; D unresolved. This CDR3 comprises 10 residues. Germline-derived CDR1 and CDR2 are SNHLY and FYNNEI. The V end was cut by 6 bases, the J end by 11 bases, with 10 bases between. CDR3 in amino acids: CASSSFRAFF. The DNA of the CDR3 is TGTGCCAGCAGCTCCTTCCGGGCTTTCTTT.

The chain uses TRBV7-2 and TRBJ2-3, with no clear D. Germline CDR1 and CDR2: SGHTA and FQGNSA. The CDR3 is 13 residues long. V was cut by 4 bases and J by 1 base, with 6 bases left in between. CDR3 sequence: CASSSTGTDTQYF. The CDR3 DNA sequence: TGTGCCAGCAGCTCGACCGGCACAGATACGCAGTATTTT.

This rearrangement joins TRBV24-1 to TRBJ2-1; 8 bases line up with TRBD2. The CDR3 sequence is 15 residues long. Germline values: CDR1 KGHDR, CDR2 SFDVKD. Trimming cost V 6 bases and J 5 bases; bases outside gene matches: 8. CDR3 amino acids: CATSPSGGVDNEQFF. The CDR3 DNA reads as TGTGCCACCAGTCCGTCCGGGGGGGTCGACAATGAGCAGTTCTTC.

The chain's CDR3 is CASSTSDSEGNTEAFF. The DNA of the CDR3 is TGTGCCAGTAGTACCTCCGACAGTGAAGGGAACACTGAAGCTTTCTTT. The chain has TRBV19 and TRBJ1-1; D possibly corresponds to TRBD1 (5 bases). CDR3 length: 16 amino acids. Germline loops: CDR1 LNHDA, CDR2 SQIVND (reference sequence). The V and J ends lost 4 bases and 1 base respectively, with 16 bases between them.

The chain employs TRBV7-3 and TRBJ2-1; 11 bases are a match to TRBD2. CDR1 and CDR2 from the germline V gene are SGHTA and FQGTGA. The CDR3 runs 15 residues. V trimming: 5 bases; J trimming: 7 bases; junction bases outside the gene matches: 7. The CDR3 spells CASSKTSGIWNEQFF. The CDR3 coding sequence is TGTGCCAGCAGCAAGACTAGCGGGATTTGGAATGAGCAGTTCTTC.